A selection of T cell receptor beta chains follows, all from one sample in a study of blood T cell repertoires in COVID-19. Profiled with immunoSEQ multiplex PCR; TCRdb holds only in-frame clones, not every one. The table has 650,000 to 800,000 clones, 75% to 90% seen once. The sequenced sample was peripheral blood. The receptors originated from a woman younger than 30 with acute or convalescent COVID-19. Both conserved end residues are part of each CDR3. The order of the fields is V gene, clone size, D gene, J gene, CDR3 protein, CDR3 DNA. The D gene is left open where the match is weak. Size is stated for part of the rows, as once, few or many counts, or as a class when the clone is expanded.

>TRBV19|once|-|TRBJ1-5
CASSPMGGLHQPQHF
TGTGCCAGTAGCCCCATGGGGGGGCTACATCAGCCCCAGCATTTT
>TRBV19|-|TRBD1|TRBJ1-2
CASSNTWDRVNGYTF
TGTGCCAGTAGTAATACTTGGGACAGGGTAAATGGCTACACCTTC
>TRBV5-1|few|-|TRBJ1-3
CASSHEPGGVGNTIYF
TGCGCCAGCAGCCACGAACCGGGAGGGGTAGGAAACACCATATATTTT
>TRBV6-1|-|TRBD1|TRBJ1-2
CASSDGQGEYYGYTF
TGTGCCAGCAGTGATGGACAGGGAGAATACTATGGCTACACCTTC
>TRBV29-1|-|-|TRBJ1-1
CSVEVTGRPEAFF
TGCAGCGTTGAAGTCACAGGGCGCCCTGAAGCTTTCTTT
>TRBV12-5|-|-|TRBJ1-1
CASGLGVNTEAFF
TGTGCTAGTGGTTTGGGAGTGAACACTGAAGCTTTCTTT
>TRBV15|-|-|TRBJ1-1
CATSRGQVRGTEAFF
TGTGCCACCAGCAGAGGACAGGTGAGGGGCACTGAAGCTTTCTTT
>TRBV14|-|TRBD1|TRBJ1-2
CASSQDPTGVDGYTF
TGTGCCAGCAGCCAAGATCCAACAGGGGTGGATGGCTACACCTTC
>TRBV25-1|-|TRBD1|TRBJ1-4
CASSFRTGLNEKLFF
TGTGCCAGCAGTTTCCGGACAGGGCTAAATGAAAAACTGTTTTTT
>TRBV2|-|TRBD1|TRBJ2-3
CASSHRGGTDTQYF
TGTGCCAGCAGCCACAGGGGGGGCACAGATACGCAGTATTTT
>TRBV4-1|-|-|TRBJ1-5
CASSQASGNQPQHF
TGCGCCAGCAGCCAAGCATCGGGTAATCAGCCCCAGCATTTT
>TRBV18|-|TRBD1|TRBJ1-1
CASTLSPGGTEAFF
TGTGCCAGTACTCTCTCACCAGGGGGGACTGAAGCTTTCTTT
>TRBV28|-|-|TRBJ1-1
CASSFGIPNTEAFF
TGTGCCAGCAGTTTCGGGATCCCGAACACTGAAGCTTTCTTT
>TRBV30|once|TRBD2|TRBJ2-5
CAWSKAGGVKETQYF
TGTGCCTGGTCCAAAGCGGGGGGGGTTAAGGAGACCCAGTACTTC
>TRBV7-9|-|-|TRBJ1-1
CASSLAGLHVTEAFF
TGTGCCAGCAGCTTAGCGGGACTACACGTTACTGAAGCTTTCTTT
>TRBV6-5|-|-|TRBJ2-7
CASRYVGTYEQYF
TGTGCCAGCAGATACGTCGGGACCTACGAGCAGTACTTC
>TRBV5-1|-|TRBD1|TRBJ1-6
CASSLVGDSLNSPLHF
TGCGCCAGCAGCTTGGTGGGGGACAGCCTTAATTCACCCCTCCACTTT
>TRBV7-2|-|TRBD1|TRBJ2-7
CASSLDRALGEQYF
TGTGCCAGCAGCCTGGACAGGGCCCTCGGCGAGCAGTACTTC
>TRBV19|-|-|TRBJ1-5
CASSMVGRMDQPQHF
TGTGCCAGTAGTATGGTCGGCAGGATGGATCAGCCCCAGCATTTT
>TRBV7-6|few|-|TRBJ1-5
CASSSQGRGNQPQHF
TGTGCCAGCAGCTCACAGGGAAGGGGCAATCAGCCCCAGCATTTT
>TRBV6-1|-|TRBD1|TRBJ1-1
CASSDRGTGNTEAFF
TGTGCCAGCAGTGACCGAGGGACAGGGAACACTGAAGCTTTCTTT
>TRBV6-5|-|TRBD1|TRBJ2-7
CASSADRGSSYEQYF
TGTGCCAGCAGCGCGGACAGGGGAAGCTCCTACGAGCAGTACTTC